These T cell receptor beta chains were read from a single sample in a study of T cell responses to AZD1222 COVID-19 vaccine. Only in-frame clones appear in the TCRdb table, and some are missing; sequencing was by immunoSEQ multiplex PCR. In the table there are under 70,000 clones, approximately 88% of which are singletons. The source material was peripheral blood, sampled on day 0 of AZD1222 vaccination. Every receptor here comes from an adult in good health. Each CDR3 is given with its conserved first and last residue. A D gene is named only where the DNA matches it firmly. Size is omitted from some rows. Given values are once, few, many or a class for expanded clones.

abundance	d_gene	j_gene	v_gene	CDR3nt	CDR3aa
few	TRBD2	TRBJ2-3	TRBV5-4	TGTGCCAGCAGCTTGGGGGCTGTGGGGCGGGCTAGCGGGAAGGTAGATACGCAGTATTTT	CASSLGAVGRASGKVDTQYF
-	-	TRBJ1-1	TRBV11-1	TGTGCCAGCAGCACCGGCTCATTGGGGAACACTGAAGCTTTCTTT	CASSTGSLGNTEAFF
-	TRBD2	TRBJ2-1	TRBV7-9	TGTGCCAGCAGCATGGGGACTATATACAATGAGCAGTTCTTC	CASSMGTIYNEQFF
-	-	TRBJ2-6	TRBV5-1	TGCGCCAGCAGCCCCGGACACGAGCTCTCTGGGGCCAACGTCCTGACTTTC	CASSPGHELSGANVLTF
-	-	TRBJ1-2	TRBV6-5	TGTGCCAGCAGTTACTCGAAAAGGAGGATTAACTATGGCTACACCTTC	CASSYSKRRINYGYTF
once	TRBD1	TRBJ1-2	TRBV27	TGTGCCAGCTCCCTTAGGGGACAGGGCCTAAACTATGGCTACACCTTC	CASSLRGQGLNYGYTF
few	-	TRBJ2-1	TRBV18	TGTGCCAGCTCACCATCGGACAGGCAGTTCTTC	CASSPSDRQFF
-	TRBD1	TRBJ1-1	TRBV10-3	TGTGCCATCAGTTGGGGGACAGGAGAGAACACTGAAGCTTTCTTT	CAISWGTGENTEAFF
-	TRBD1	TRBJ2-5	TRBV11-3	TGTGCCAGCACTTTGGGGGACAGAATCCAAGAGACCCAGTACTTC	CASTLGDRIQETQYF
-	TRBD1	TRBJ2-1	TRBV5-1	TGCGCCAGCAGCTTGGATGGACAGGGGGTCAGTGAGCAGTTCTTC	CASSLDGQGVSEQFF
-	TRBD2	TRBJ2-1	TRBV27	TGTGCCAGCAGTTCACCGGGAGGGCGCGACAATGAGCAGTTCTTC	CASSSPGGRDNEQFF
-	-	TRBJ1-4	TRBV28	TGTGCCAGCAGTTTATCGGACAGCCCTAATGAAAAACTGTTTTTT	CASSLSDSPNEKLFF
-	-	TRBJ1-1	TRBV11-2	TGTGCCAGCAGCCCGATTCTGAGGGGGACTGAAGCTTTCTTT	CASSPILRGTEAFF
few	-	TRBJ1-3	TRBV2	TGTGCCAGCAGTCCCGACAGGTTCGGAAACACCATATATTTT	CASSPDRFGNTIYF
-	-	TRBJ2-5	TRBV24-1	TGTGCCACCAGTGACCTGGAAGCAGATAAAGAGACCCAGTACTTC	CATSDLEADKETQYF
-	-	TRBJ1-3	TRBV3-1/TRBV3-2	TGTGCCAGCAGCCAAGAACCCGGGGCTGGAAACACCATATATTTT	CASSQEPGAGNTIYF
-	-	TRBJ2-5	TRBV30	TGTGCCTGGAGTGTGGGCCAGGCCAGACACTTC	CAWSVGQARHF
-	-	TRBJ2-5	TRBV18	TGTGCCAGCTCACCAAACCAAGAGACCCAGTACTTC	CASSPNQETQYF
-	-	TRBJ1-5	TRBV18	TGTGCCAGCTCCCAGGTCGGAGAAAATAGCAATCAGCCCCAGCATTTT	CASSQVGENSNQPQHF
-	-	TRBJ1-4	TRBV30	TGTGCCTGGAGATTCCCGGCCGGAGGGGGAGAAAAACTGTTTTTT	CAWRFPAGGGEKLFF
-	-	TRBJ1-2	TRBV5-1	TGCGCCAGCAGCTTCTCTCGGGGGGCAAGCGGTGGCTACACCTTC	CASSFSRGASGGYTF
-	-	TRBJ1-4	TRBV27	TGTGCCAGCAGTCCCCGGTCCGCAACTAATGAAAAACTGTTTTTT	CASSPRSATNEKLFF
-	-	TRBJ1-1	TRBV14	TGTGCCAGCAGCCATCAGCGGTTGGCGAACACTGAAGCTTTCTTT	CASSHQRLANTEAFF
-	TRBD1	TRBJ1-1	TRBV13	TGTGCCAGCAGCTCCCGGGACAGGAGATCGAACACTGAAGCTTTCTTT	CASSSRDRRSNTEAFF
-	TRBD2	TRBJ2-2	TRBV18	TGTGCCAGCTCCCCCCGGGGGAGCGGGAGCGCCGGGGAGCTGTTTTTT	CASSPRGSGSAGELFF
once	-	TRBJ2-3	TRBV7-9	TGTGCCAGCAGGGCAGGAGTTAGCACAGATACGCAGTATTTT	CASRAGVSTDTQYF
-	TRBD2	TRBJ2-1	TRBV5-5	TGTGCCAGCAGCTTACTAGCGGGAGCATACAATGAGCAGTTCTTC	CASSLLAGAYNEQFF
-	-	TRBJ1-4	TRBV6-5	TGTGCCAGCAGTTACGGCGGGCGGGTTGGGGAAAAACTGTTTTTT	CASSYGGRVGEKLFF
-	TRBD1	TRBJ1-2	TRBV20-1	TGCAGTCTGTGGACAGGATATGGCTACACCTTC	CSLWTGYGYTF